This TCR beta chain was found in a study of cytomegalovirus exposure and HLA in healthy donors. For this clone: The junction does not match germline at one end; this may be a read error.

With 60 Vbeta and 13 Jbeta primers, the PCR was carried out. Libraries were prepared by immunoSEQ multiplex PCR; TCRdb keeps only in-frame clonotypes and omits some of them. The sample table sets out just over 150,000 clones. Germline lookup yields CDR1 SQVTM and CDR2 ANQGSEA. The CDR3 length is 12 residues. Sequenced material: PBMCs. The chain has TRBV29-1 and TRBJ1-2; a possible D gene is TRBD1 (6 bases). This clonotype was sampled from a young man in good health and CMV-seronegative. The CDR3 protein is CSVLTMGGGGAF. The CDR3 coding sequence is TGCAGCGTTCTGACTATGGGGGGGGGCGGCGCCTTC.